This T cell receptor (beta chain) was captured in a study of cytomegalovirus exposure and HLA in healthy donors. Study observations and caveats: In vitro assays verified that a few CMV-associated chains recognized CMV antigens specifically. Later on, an analysis found that several of the most significant clusters appeared to be linked to common viral pathogens, which included parvovirus B19. With DRB1 most and HLA-C fewest, TCR association rates differed between HLA loci in a later analysis. Reportedly, a later analysis found an Asian-associated ancestry cluster had fewer N-insertions than the roughly 700-donor mean.

On this clone itself: What it binds is unknown.

The CDR3 is 13 amino acids. The germline gives CDR1 MNHEY, CDR2 SMNVEV (reference sequence). V was clipped by 10 bases and J by 0 bases, with 13 bases between them. 13 Jbeta primers and 60 Vbeta primers were used for the PCR. TCRdb's table, derived via immunoSEQ multiplex PCR, lists solely in-frame clones and lacks some. The sample shows 170,000 or so clones, 84% of them seen only once. V gene TRBV27 combines with J gene TRBJ2-7; D is ambiguous. This TCR came from a boy aged 2 to 9 in good health and CMV-seronegative. Sample: PBMCs. The CDR3 DNA reads TGTGCCACCTCGATTAGGAGCTCCTACGAGCAGTACTTC. Protein: CATSIRSSYEQYF.